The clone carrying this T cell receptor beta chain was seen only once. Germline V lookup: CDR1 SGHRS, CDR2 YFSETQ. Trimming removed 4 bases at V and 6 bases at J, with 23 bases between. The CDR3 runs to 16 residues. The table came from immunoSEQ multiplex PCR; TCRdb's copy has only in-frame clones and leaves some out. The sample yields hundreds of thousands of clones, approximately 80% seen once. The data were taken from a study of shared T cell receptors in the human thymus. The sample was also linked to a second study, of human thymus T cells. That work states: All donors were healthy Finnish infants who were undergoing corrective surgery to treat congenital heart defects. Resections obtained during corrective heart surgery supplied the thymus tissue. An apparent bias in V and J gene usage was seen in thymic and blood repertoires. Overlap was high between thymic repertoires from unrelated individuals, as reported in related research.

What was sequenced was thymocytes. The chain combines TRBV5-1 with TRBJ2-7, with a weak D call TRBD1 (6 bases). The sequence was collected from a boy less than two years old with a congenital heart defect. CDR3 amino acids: CASSPVAPGHKAEQYF. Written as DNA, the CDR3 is TGCGCCAGCAGCCCTGTGGCTCCGGGACACAAAGCCGAGCAGTACTTC.